The clone carrying this TCR beta chain is a singleton in its sample. V gave up 4 bases and J gave up 7 bases; unmatched junction bases: 11. Germline V gives CDR1 KGHSH, CDR2 LQKENI. The CDR3 totals 16 residues. The sample comes from a study of cytotoxic CD8 clonotypes in ibrutinib-treated CLL. Profiled with immunoSEQ multiplex PCR; TCRdb holds only in-frame clones, not every one. The sample gives roughly 130,000 clones, more than 85% of which show up once; 11% is in the top ten. The J gene is TRBJ2-1, the V gene TRBV18; 9 bases map to TRBD2. The source is a human donor with chronic lymphocytic leukemia. This specimen consisted of PBMCs, obtained after 12 months of ibrutinib treatment. In DNA, the CDR3 is TGTGCCAGCTCACAATTGATAGCGGGAGTAGGGAATGAGCAGTTCTTC. This gives the protein CASSQLIAGVGNEQFF.